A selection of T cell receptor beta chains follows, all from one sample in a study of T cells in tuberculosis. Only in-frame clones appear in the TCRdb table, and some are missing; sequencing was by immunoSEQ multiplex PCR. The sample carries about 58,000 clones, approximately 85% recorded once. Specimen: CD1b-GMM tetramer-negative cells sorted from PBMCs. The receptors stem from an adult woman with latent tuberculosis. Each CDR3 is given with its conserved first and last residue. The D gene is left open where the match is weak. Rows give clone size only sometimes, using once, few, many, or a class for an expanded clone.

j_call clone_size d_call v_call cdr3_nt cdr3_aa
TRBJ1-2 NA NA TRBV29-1 TGCAGCGTTGATCCGGCAGCTGTCGGGAAAGGCTACACCTTC CSVDPAAVGKGYTF
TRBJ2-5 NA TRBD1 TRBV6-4 TGTGCCAGCAGCCGTGGGACAGGCGAGACCCAGTACTTC CASSRGTGETQYF
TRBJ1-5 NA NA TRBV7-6 TGTGCCAGCAGCTTGCGCAGGGGTAGCAATCAGCCCCAGCATTTT CASSLRRGSNQPQHF
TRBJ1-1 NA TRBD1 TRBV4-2 TGTGCCAGCAGCCAATTAGGACAGGCCTCTTACAGGAACACTGAAGCTTTCTTT CASSQLGQASYRNTEAFF
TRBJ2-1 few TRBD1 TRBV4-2 TGTGCCAGCAGTCGGGACAGGGACTATGAGCAGTTCTTC CASSRDRDYEQFF
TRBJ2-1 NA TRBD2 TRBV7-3 TGTGCCAGCAGCGAGACTAGCTCGCAAAACAATGAGCAGTTCTTC CASSETSSQNNEQFF
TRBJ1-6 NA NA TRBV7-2 TGTGCCAGCAGCTATCAGGCTTCAGGTTCACCCCTCCACTTT CASSYQASGSPLHF
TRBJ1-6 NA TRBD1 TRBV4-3 TGCGCCAGCAGCCACGGACAGGGGGGTTCACCCCTCCACTTT CASSHGQGGSPLHF
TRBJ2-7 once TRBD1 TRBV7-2 TGTGCCAGCAGCTTCCATCCGGGACAGGCGACCTACGAGCAGTACTTC CASSFHPGQATYEQYF
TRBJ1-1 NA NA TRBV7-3 TGTGCCAGCAGCTTAAGCAGGGAATCTGAAGCTTTCTTT CASSLSRESEAFF
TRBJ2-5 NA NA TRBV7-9 TGTGCCAGCAGCTTTCCCGGAGTAGAGACCCAGTACTTC CASSFPGVETQYF
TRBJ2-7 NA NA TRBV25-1 TGTGCCAGCAGTGGTACATACCCTTCCTACGAGCAGTACTTC CASSGTYPSYEQYF
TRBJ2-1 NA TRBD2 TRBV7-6 TGTGCCAGCAGCCCCGAGGTAGCGGGGTCGCTTCACAATGAGCAGTTCTTC CASSPEVAGSLHNEQFF
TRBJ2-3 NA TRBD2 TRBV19 TGTGCCAGTAGTGCCGGGACTAGCGGGGGCCCAGATACGCAGTATTTT CASSAGTSGGPDTQYF
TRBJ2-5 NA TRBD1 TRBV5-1 TGCGCCAGCAGCTTACAGGGGCCCTTGGAGACCCAGTACTTC CASSLQGPLETQYF
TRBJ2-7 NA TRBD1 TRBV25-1 TGTGCCAGCAGTCCTCCAGCCTCGGGACAGGTACGCGAGCAGTACTTC CASSPPASGQVREQYF
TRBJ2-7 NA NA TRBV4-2 TGTGCCAGCAGCCGTGACAGATCCTACGAGCAGTACTTC CASSRDRSYEQYF
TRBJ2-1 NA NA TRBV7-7 TGTGCTAGCAGCTTGCGGGGAGCCAATGAGCAGTTCTTC CASSLRGANEQFF
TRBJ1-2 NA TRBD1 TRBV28 TGTGCCAGCAGTTTAGGACAGGGGGGGTATGGCTACACCTTC CASSLGQGGYGYTF
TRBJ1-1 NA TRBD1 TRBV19 TGTGCCAGTTTGGGGACAGGGGTGAACACTGAAGCTTTCTTT CASLGTGVNTEAFF
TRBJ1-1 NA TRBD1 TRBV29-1 TGCAGCACGTGGACAGGGGGCTACACTGAAGCTTTCTTT CSTWTGGYTEAFF
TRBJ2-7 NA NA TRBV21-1 TGTGCCAGCAGCAAAGCGCAGCGGGAAAACTCCTACGAGCAGTACTTC CASSKAQRENSYEQYF
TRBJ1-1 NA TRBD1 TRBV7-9 TGTGCCAGCAGCGGGCCGGGACAGATGAACACTGAAGCTTTCTTT CASSGPGQMNTEAFF
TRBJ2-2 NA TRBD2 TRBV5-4 TGTGCCAGCAGCCCCACCTCCTTAGCGGGGGGGGGCACCGGGGAGCTGTTTTTT CASSPTSLAGGGTGELFF
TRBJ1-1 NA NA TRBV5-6 TGTGCCAGCAGATCCTCAACTACCAACACTGAAGCTTTCTTT CASRSSTTNTEAFF
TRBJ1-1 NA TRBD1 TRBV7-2 TGTGCCAGCAGGCGGGACAGGGTAAGAGTAAGCACTGAAGCTTTCTTT CASRRDRVRVSTEAFF
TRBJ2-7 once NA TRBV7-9 TGTGCCAGCAGCTCCTCCTCCGGCTACGAGCAGTACTTC CASSSSSGYEQYF
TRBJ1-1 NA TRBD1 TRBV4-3 TGCGCCAGCAGCCCGGGACAGGAGAACACTGAAGCTTTCTTT CASSPGQENTEAFF
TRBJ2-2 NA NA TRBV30 TGTGCCTGGAGTGTACTGACCGGGGAGCTGTTTTTT CAWSVLTGELFF
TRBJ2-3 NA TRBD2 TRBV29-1 TGCAGCGTTCCTTCGACTAGCGGGTTGACAGATACGCAGTATTTT CSVPSTSGLTDTQYF
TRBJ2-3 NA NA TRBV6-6 TGTGCCAGCAGTTTCACACAGAGCACAGATACGCAGTATTTT CASSFTQSTDTQYF
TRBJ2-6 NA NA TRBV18 TGTGCCAGCTCACCACGGCAGGGGCTGGCTGGGGCCAACGTCCTGACTTTC CASSPRQGLAGANVLTF